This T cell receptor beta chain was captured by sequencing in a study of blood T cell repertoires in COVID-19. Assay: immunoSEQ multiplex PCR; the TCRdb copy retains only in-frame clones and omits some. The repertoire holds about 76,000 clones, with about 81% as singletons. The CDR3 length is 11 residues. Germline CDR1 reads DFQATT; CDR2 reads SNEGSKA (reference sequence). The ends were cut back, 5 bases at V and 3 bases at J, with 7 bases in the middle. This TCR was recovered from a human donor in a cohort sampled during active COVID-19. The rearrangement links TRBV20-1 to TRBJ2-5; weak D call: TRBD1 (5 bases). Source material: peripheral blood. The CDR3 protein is CSAQTEETQYF. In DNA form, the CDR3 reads TGCAGTGCTCAGACAGAAGAGACCCAGTACTTC.